The TCR beta chain under discussion was sequenced for a study of cytomegalovirus exposure and HLA in healthy donors (dated by TCRdb to the late 2010s). Some background on the complete study: In an earlier analysis of 550 to 750 of the donors, under 300 Gb of sequence data and 117 million unique TCR beta sequences from about 179 million T cells were reported. Among about 400 genotyped donors of the cohort, an average of about 220,000 unique TCR beta nucleotide sequences was sequenced per donor, of which approximately 18% were non-productive. HLA typing covered class I and class II loci at four-digit resolution. The study used immunosequencing to profile the T cell repertoires of more than 650 subjects and linked those repertoires to cytomegalovirus serostatus. The genetic ancestry cluster associated with self-reported Caucasian donors included approximately 85% of the 300 to 400 genotyped donors. Rather than drawing on any new phenotypic data, the later analysis identified candidate immune exposures from TCR beta sequences and the way those sequences occurred across donors. High-throughput TCR immunosequencing, statistical association of individual TCRs with disease status, and machine learning were combined to predict cytomegalovirus infection status. An early release covering some 640 HLA-typed donors comprised approximately 300 gigabases of sequencing data and approximately 85 million unique TCR sequences. Alongside the repertoire data, information on donor age, sex, ethnicity and CMV serostatus was compiled. Besides the first cohort of approximately 670 subjects, a separate validation cohort made up of roughly 120 different subjects was used. Every discovery cohort repertoire had been produced on one sequencing platform. A later genetic analysis took genome-wide SNP genotypes for about 55% of the 666 donors and used that subset as a discovery cohort. In an earlier analysis of 550 to 700 of the donors, high-throughput TCR beta sequencing was used to judge whether each TCR beta V gene segment behaved as functional or pseudogenic. The study was designed to test whether signatures of past pathogen exposure could be identified by cataloging public T cell receptors. The number of typed donors differed by locus: roughly 629-640 for A, B, C, DRB1 and DQB1; approximately 530 for DQA1; some 590 for DPA1; and about 450 for DPB1. Four or five DR-DQ haplotypes were handled as single units for association and clustering because linkage in the cohort was strong. To study patterns of TCR occurrence, a later analysis re-analyzed previously published TCR beta repertoires from 666 donors and added high-resolution HLA genotyping.

In regard to this clone: It lacks a known antigen. Per-nucleotide qualities are absent, and no much larger clonotype sits a single base away.

The cohort was made up of several hundred healthy bone marrow donors. Cohort members were all nominally healthy when sampled, although unrecorded immune exposures were likely present. The donor was CMV seropositive and was included in the group of 250 to 350 seropositive cohort members. Every donor gave a peripheral blood sample, and the peripheral blood mononuclear cells from that sample were used for TCR beta sequencing. Genomic DNA was extracted from the blood cell samples with the Qiagen DNeasy Blood Extraction Kit. Trimming removed 5 bases from V and 4 bases from J; the gene matches leave 6 bases unexplained. Measured from the cysteine to the phenylalanine, the CDR3 is 15 residues long. The sequence is cut down to CDR3 DNA, 45 bases in frame from base 1. In the germline V gene (reference sequence), CDR1 corresponds to MNHEY and CDR2 to SMNVEV. Library preparation employed the immunoSEQ multiplex PCR assay. For the multiplex PCR, a mixture combining 60 forward primers for TCR Vbeta segments and 13 reverse primers for TCR Jbeta segments was used. Amplification of the CDR3 region of rearranged TCR beta genes was performed with a multiplex PCR assay on genomic DNA. Amplified TCR beta libraries were sequenced as 87-base-pair reads on the Illumina HiSeq System. Under the source paper's analysis protocol: Across the 600 to 700 repertoires, a later analysis counted 80 million or so unique TCR beta chains, about 10 million of which were shared by at least two donors. Raw reads were error-corrected and collapsed into unique sequences with a nearest-neighbor algorithm that merged closely related sequences to remove PCR and sequencing errors. Alignment of CDR3 sequences to IMGT reference sequences was used to assign V, D and J gene segments. Each retained sequence needed at least a six-nucleotide match to both a V gene segment and a J gene segment. A rearrangement was called productive if the CDR3 had no stop codons and remained in frame with V and J, and every other rearrangement was called non-productive. Following IMGT convention, CDR3 was defined as the stretch from the second conserved V-encoded cysteine to the conserved J-encoded phenylalanine. The earlier analysis of approximately 500 of the donors excluded sequences that lacked an unambiguous match to a single V gene segment. In an earlier analysis of some 590 of the donors, V segments were called functional above 56.7% productive rearrangements and were called segregating when the between-donor standard deviation exceeded 5%. To diagnose cytomegalovirus status from the catalog of TCR beta chain sequences, a statistical classification framework was built. V and J gene assignment, in a later analysis, came from comparing TCR nucleotide sequences with IMGT/GENE-DB human TR gene sequences. A later analysis assigned CDR3 sequences and most-parsimonious VDJ recombination scenarios with the TCRdist pipeline. In a later analysis, each TCR beta chain was defined by its CDR3 amino acid sequence together with its V-gene family, and reads lacking a unique V-gene family were excluded. To address suspected cross-contamination and a sequencing artifact, a later analysis removed 592 highly shared, low-generation-probability nucleotide sequences. In a later analysis, a clonal expansion index was calculated for each public chain from normalized within-repertoire ranks of inferred template counts. In a later analysis, generation probabilities were computed using a VDJ recombination model fitted to out-of-frame rearrangements, and the results were checked against IGoR. A later analysis scored TCR-TCR, TCR-HLA and TCR-CMV co-occurrence with hypergeometric tests, applying a repertoire-size bias correction to TCR pairs. A later analysis estimated false discovery rates by permuting HLA or CMV assignments 20 times. In a later analysis, co-occurring TCRs were grouped using DBSCAN, with TCRdist sequence similarity added in when clustering inside HLA-allele-positive subsets. Repertoires with fewer than 30,000 or more than 120,000 public chains, plus five repertoires with anomalous nucleotide sharing, were excluded from co-occurrence clustering. TCRdb took over this immuneACCESS table, retaining in-frame rearrangements with V and J assigned. Such tables are incomplete; in checked studies, under half of the missing clones stem from an unresolved V gene, and the remainder is unexplained. V and J calls and clone size are those listed in that table; D and trimming were worked out from the DNA. This sample gives some 140,000 clones in total; 75% to 90% of them show up just once. Around 8.1% of the sample rests with the top ten.

The research as a whole found: Three of the identified cytomegalovirus-associated TCR beta chains were confirmed in vitro to be specific for cytomegalovirus antigens. A further reported finding was that TCR beta sequences accurately predicted the HLA-A and HLA-B alleles for most subjects in the first cohort. In a later genetic analysis, a missense DCLRE1C variant was associated with V-gene and J-gene trimming of TCR beta chains, and the association was replicated in an independent cohort. In a later analysis, several top co-occurrence clusters were reported to appear linked to parvovirus B19, influenza, CMV and Epstein-Barr virus. A later genetic analysis reported fewer N-insertions in productive TCRs among donors in an Asian-associated ancestry cluster than the roughly 720-donor mean. Over 15 rarely observed V segments, including chromosome 9 orphons, were excluded from the earlier analysis of several hundred of the donors because counts were too low. The presence/absence analyses assumed that sequencing depth was roughly uniform across donors, and that assumption may not be true. Immune exposure information for the cohort was limited to CMV serostatus. The study listed 150 to 200 TCR beta chains as associated with cytomegalovirus. The classifier was reported to diagnose cytomegalovirus status with high specificity and sensitivity in both the original cohort and the validation cohort. According to a later analysis, most CMV-associated TCR beta chains appeared to be HLA-restricted, and the HLA associations seemed to be driven largely by CMV exposure. Broadly in line with IMGT annotations, most TCR beta V segments showed up in productive rearrangements about 90% or about 30% of the time in an earlier analysis of around 600 of the donors. Most TCR sequences were seen in very few donors, while some public TCRs were found in many individuals. Strong co-occurrence of HLA alleles, especially DR and DQ, made assigning TCR associations to individual alleles difficult. Because some donors lacked HLA typing at each locus, the association tests relied only on the typed subset. In a later analysis, HLA-associated TCR beta chains were found to be more clonally expanded and to have lower generation probabilities than equally common non-associated chains. This cohort had only TCR beta chains sequenced, and the lack of alpha or paired-chain data limited which features could be detected. At a false discovery rate of 0.05, a later analysis linked 16,951 TCR beta sequences to specific HLA alleles. A later analysis found that TCR association rates varied across HLA loci, with DRB1 alleles showing the most associated TCRs and HLA-C alleles the fewest. Correlated functional status among segregating V segments might be attributable to linkage disequilibrium, but an unknown experimental factor could not be ruled out. A cluster of highly shared sequence variants was judged likely to represent a technical artifact of the sequencing pipeline. The 87-base-pair reads could not distinguish some IMGT-functional V segments, including TRBV6-2 and TRBV6-3, so those segments were excluded. The authors suggested that the approach could potentially be generalized to other disease states and immunological phenotypes.

The chain links TRBV27 with TRBJ1-5; the junction holds 9 bases that match TRBD1. Sequences were obtained from PBMCs. The clonotype originates from a woman aged 45-65 years in good health and CMV-seropositive. The DNA sequence is given as TGTGCCAGCAGTACCAAGGGACAGGGTAATCAGCCCCAGCATTTT. It codes for CASSTKGQGNQPQHF.